One and the same sample provided the 23 T cell receptor beta chains below, sequenced in a study of blood T cell repertoires in COVID-19. The protocol was immunoSEQ multiplex PCR, while the TCRdb copy is restricted to in-frame clones and leaves out a portion. This table has about 220,000 clones, about 88% appearing once. The sequencing input was PBMCs or T cells enriched from blood (not recorded which). The receptors stem from a woman younger than 45 who had recovered from COVID-19.

The CDR3 nucleotides are TGTGCCAGCAGGGTTAGCAGCTCCTACGAGCAGTACTTC. This gives the protein CASRVSSSYEQYF. This chain links TRBV12-3 or TRBV12-4 with TRBJ2-7; D not certain. V was cut by 6 bases and J by 0 bases, with 9 bases left in between. The CDR3 totals 13 residues.

This rearrangement joins TRBV18 to TRBJ1-5; 8 bases are a match to TRBD1. CDR1 and CDR2 from the germline V gene are KGHSH and LQKENI. The CDR3 totals 16 residues. The junction had 5 bases not matched to a gene; V was cut back by 4 bases and J by 0 bases. CDR3 residues: CASSRTTGDSNQPQHF. CDR3 bases: TGTGCCAGCTCACGGACGACAGGGGATAGCAATCAGCCCCAGCATTTT. Drawing the rest from reference TRBV18 and TRBJ1-5, the complete variable domain is NAGVMQNPRHLVRRRGQEARLRCSPMKGHSHVYWYRQLPEEGLKFMVYLQKENIIDESGMPKERFSAEFPKEGPSILRIQQVVRGDSAAYFCASSRTTGDSNQPQHFGDGTRLSIL.

Concerning this clone: The sample holds other DNA sequences that translate to the same CDR3. The J gene is TRBJ1-2, the V gene TRBV7-2; D not certain. The CDR3 consists of 13 residues. From germline, CDR1 is SGHTA and CDR2 FQGNSA. V lost 1 base, J lost 2 bases, and 5 bases lay in between. The CDR3 region is CASSLGANYGYTF. DNA for the CDR3: TGTGCCAGCAGCTTAGGGGCAAACTATGGCTACACCTTC.

The V and J genes are TRBV27 and TRBJ1-5; D call uncertain. Germline V gene data show CDR1 as MNHEY and CDR2 as SMNVEV (reference sequence). V shed 0 bases and J shed 9 bases, with 9 bases lying between them. The CDR3 is made up of 13 amino acids. This chain's CDR3 is CASSLSIAGPQHF. In DNA form, the CDR3 reads TGTGCCAGCAGTTTATCGATAGCGGGGCCCCAGCATTTT.

This clone occurred once. V and J are TRBV29-1 and TRBJ2-5, with 10 bases identical to TRBD2. Germline values: CDR1 SQVTM, CDR2 ANQGSEA. V was pared by 1 base and J by 4 bases, with 6 bases of the junction left unmatched. The length of the CDR3 is 15 residues. CDR3 residues: CSVEVRRTSGETQYF. The DNA of the CDR3 is TGCAGCGTTGAAGTCCGGAGGACTAGCGGAGAGACCCAGTACTTC.

This chain uses TRBV4-3 with TRBJ1-1, with D possibly matching TRBD1 (5 bases). V dropped 0 bases and J dropped 8 bases, with 13 bases sitting between them. The CDR3 totals 14 residues. Looked up from germline, CDR1 is LGHNA and CDR2 is YSLEER. Here the CDR3 reads CASSQDSGGSEAFF. In nucleotides, the CDR3 is TGCGCCAGCAGCCAAGATAGCGGGGGTTCCGAAGCTTTCTTT.

V is TRBV11-2 and J is TRBJ1-1, with D perhaps matching TRBD1 (6 bases). The CDR3 runs 15 residues. Germline V gene lookup returns CDR1 SGHAT and CDR2 FQNNGV. V was shortened by 1 base and J by 5 bases, with 14 bases between the two germline ends. This CDR3 reads CASSLGGGDWTEAFF. The CDR3 DNA sequence: TGTGCCAGCAGCTTAGGCGGGGGCGATTGGACTGAAGCTTTCTTT.

The chain employs TRBV4-3 and TRBJ1-1; the match to TRBD1 covers 7 bases. Germline loops: CDR1 LGHNA, CDR2 YSLEER. The CDR3 runs 21 residues. The trim removed 2 bases at V and 4 bases at J, leaving 25 bases unmatched. The CDR3 sequence: CASSQFPPDTGVLSRGTEAFF. CDR3 nucleotides: TGCGCCAGCAGCCAATTTCCCCCCGACACAGGGGTATTATCTCGAGGCACTGAAGCTTTCTTT.

The chain has TRBV15 and TRBJ2-5; TRBD1 matches at 9 bases. From germline, CDR1 is LNHNV and CDR2 YYDKDF (reference sequence). The CDR3 is 17 amino acids. The V and J ends lost 0 bases and 4 bases, in that order; junction bases with no gene match: 9. CDR3 in amino acids: CATSRDHGTGFGETQYF. As DNA, the CDR3 is TGTGCCACCAGCAGAGATCATGGGACAGGGTTTGGAGAGACCCAGTACTTC.

The chain carries TRBV6-1 and TRBJ1-6; D may be TRBD1 (5 bases). Deletions cut 0 bases from V and 9 bases from J, with 12 bases between. Germline V gives CDR1 MNHNS, CDR2 SASEGT. The CDR3 has 15 residues. The CDR3 DNA reads as TGTGCCAGCAGTGAAGCGCCTCCGGGGGGTTCACCCCTCCACTTT. Translating it yields CASSEAPPGGSPLHF.

The chain recombines TRBV19 with TRBJ1-5; a possible D gene is TRBD1 (6 bases). CDR1 and CDR2 from the germline V gene are LNHDA and SQIVND (reference sequence). CDR3 length: 15 amino acids. V lost 7 bases and J lost 6, with 19 bases in between. For the CDR3, the DNA is TGTGCCAGTACCCTGGGGTCAGGGGACGGTCAGCCCCAGCATTTT. This gives the protein CASTLGSGDGQPQHF.

The chain combines TRBV7-9 with TRBJ2-5; 11 bases match TRBD1. The length of the CDR3 is 15 residues. V lost 3 bases, J lost 4 bases, and 4 bases stayed unmatched. The germline gives CDR1 SEHNR, CDR2 FQNEAQ (reference sequence). CDR3 protein: CASSLDRGLVETQYF. DNA for the CDR3: TGTGCCAGCAGCTTGGACAGGGGGCTGGTAGAGACCCAGTACTTC.

The chain carries TRBV5-5 and TRBJ1-2; D gene ambiguous. Germline V gene lookup returns CDR1 SGHKS and CDR2 YYEKEE (reference sequence). Trimming removed 0 bases from V and 5 bases from J, with 11 bases in between. This CDR3 is 14 amino acids long. The CDR3: CASSLAGGLYGYTF. CDR3 nucleotides: TGTGCCAGCAGCTTGGCTGGAGGCCTATATGGCTACACCTTC.

The V and J genes are TRBV6-1 and TRBJ2-6; no firm D call. The V end was cut by 0 bases, the J end by 4 bases, with 10 bases between. This CDR3 is 16 amino acids long. Germline CDR1 reads MNHNS; CDR2 reads SASEGT. The CDR3 spells CASSEARGSGANVLTF. CDR3 nucleotides: TGTGCCAGCAGTGAAGCTCGCGGATCCGGGGCCAACGTCCTGACTTTC.

This clone was seen just once. The genes are TRBV6-2 or TRBV6-3 and TRBJ2-3; D is perhaps TRBD1 (6 bases). Trimming removed 5 bases from V and 7 bases from J, with 19 bases in between. The germline V gene has CDR1 MNHEY and CDR2 SVGEGT. This CDR3 has 15 residues. The CDR3 spells CASSAGYRARNTQYF. For the CDR3, the DNA is TGTGCCAGCAGTGCCGGGTACAGGGCTCGGAATACGCAGTATTTT.

The chain links TRBV18 to TRBJ1-6, with 8 positions matching TRBD1. V shed 3 bases, J shed 9 bases, and the junction held 1 base outside the gene matches. Germline CDR1 reads KGHSH; CDR2 reads LQKENI. The length of the CDR3 is 13 residues. CDR3: CASSPGQGSPLHF. As DNA, the CDR3 is TGTGCCAGCTCACCCGGACAGGGTTCACCCCTCCACTTT.

This rearrangement joins TRBV5-4 to TRBJ1-2, with D possibly being TRBD1 (6 bases). Deletions cut 4 bases from V and 4 bases from J, with 14 bases between. Germline V gives CDR1 SGHNT, CDR2 YYREEE (reference sequence). CDR3 length: 14 residues. The CDR3 region is CASSPRGFRYGYTF. The CDR3 bases are TGTGCCAGCAGCCCCAGGGGTTTCCGCTATGGCTACACCTTC.

The chain employs TRBV5-4 and TRBJ2-1; 7 bases are shared with TRBD2. V lost 6 bases to trimming and J lost 9 bases; unmatched junction nucleotides: 18. Germline V gene data show CDR1 as SGHNT and CDR2 as YYREEE (reference sequence). The CDR3 sequence is 16 residues long. Written as DNA, the CDR3 is TGTGCCAGCACCACTCGAGCGGGGAGTCCGTACGGTGAGCAGTTCTTC. This codes for CASTTRAGSPYGEQFF.

V is TRBV7-7 and J is TRBJ1-2, with D unclear. Germline CDR1 SSHAT, CDR2 FNYEAQ (reference sequence). The ends were cut back, 5 bases at V and 0 bases at J, with 13 bases in the middle. The CDR3 spans 15 residues. In nucleotides, the CDR3 is TGTGCCAGCAGCCCCCTGACTTCGGCTAACTATGGCTACACCTTC. Residues: CASSPLTSANYGYTF.

V usage is TRBV5-1 and J usage is TRBJ2-7, with 10 bases that match TRBD1. Trimming at V came to 5 bases and at J to 5 bases, leaving 10 bases not matched to a gene. Germline CDR1 and CDR2: SGHRS and YFSETQ. CDR3 length: 15 amino acids. Written as DNA, the CDR3 is TGCGCCAGCAGGACGTCCGGGACAGGGGTCGACGAGCAGTACTTC. Amino acid sequence: CASRTSGTGVDEQYF.

The chain uses TRBV5-1 and TRBJ2-7; TRBD1 aligns across 10 bases. V lost 3 bases and J lost 2; bases outside the gene matches: 5. The CDR3 length is 15 residues. CDR1 is SGHRS, CDR2 YFSETQ, per germline. The CDR3 loop is CASSSRGTGAYEQYF. CDR3 bases: TGCGCCAGCAGCTCCCGGGGGACAGGGGCCTACGAGCAGTACTTC.

The chain carries TRBV19 and TRBJ1-6, with D possibly matching TRBD1 (6 bases). V lost 7 bases and J lost 6, with 7 bases in between. Germline V gene data show CDR1 as LNHDA and CDR2 as SQIVND (reference sequence). CDR3 size: 12 residues. The CDR3 spells CASNRVNSPLHF. CDR3 nucleotide sequence: TGTGCCAGTAACAGGGTTAATTCACCCCTCCACTTT. The full variable domain, rest sourced from reference TRBV19 and TRBJ1-6, is DGGITQSPKYLFRKEGQNVTLSCEQNLNHDAMYWYRQDPGQGLRLIYYSQIVNDFQKGDIAEGYSVSREKKESFPLTVTSAQKNPTAFYLCASNRVNSPLHFGNGTRLTVT.

The chain employs TRBV7-8 and TRBJ2-1; TRBD2 aligns across 8 bases. J lost 3 bases, V lost 0 bases, and 4 bases had no gene match. This CDR3 comprises 16 residues. Per germline, CDR1 SGHVS and CDR2 FQNEAQ. CDR3 sequence: CASSLAGGAIYNEQFF. DNA of the CDR3: TGTGCCAGCAGCTTAGCCGGGGGGGCGATCTACAATGAGCAGTTCTTC.